This T cell receptor (beta chain) was observed in a study of blood T cells in healthy people across ages. Findings and limits, study-wide: Relative to aged donors, long-lived donors carried more naive CD4+ cells and displayed higher diversity.

Samples each had at least 6 micrograms of total RNA extracted. Per germline, CDR1 SGHDT and CDR2 YYEEEE. This CDR3 has 12 amino acids. Trimming cost V 4 bases and J 8 bases, with 7 bases left between them. This clonotype was picked up a small number of times. Antigen specificity is unknown. A second PCR of roughly 6 to 12 cycles used a sample-barcoded 5' primer and a J-beta primer mix. TCRdb recomputed calls from the 5' RACE reads with MiXCR, one row per CDR3 protein. The sample has around 990,000 distinct CDR3 sequences, almost 25% seen once. Another study also made use of these data, one on T cells of mothers and their children. That paper states: Reverse transcription into cDNA received all extracted RNA, at roughly 1.6 ug per 15 ul.

V gene TRBV5-6 combines with J gene TRBJ1-6; D is possibly TRBD1 (6 bases). Source material: blood. The source is a girl aged 2 to 9 in good health. In DNA, the CDR3 is TGTGCCAGCAGCCCAGGGGATTCACCCCTCCACTTT. This sequence encodes CASSPGDSPLHF.